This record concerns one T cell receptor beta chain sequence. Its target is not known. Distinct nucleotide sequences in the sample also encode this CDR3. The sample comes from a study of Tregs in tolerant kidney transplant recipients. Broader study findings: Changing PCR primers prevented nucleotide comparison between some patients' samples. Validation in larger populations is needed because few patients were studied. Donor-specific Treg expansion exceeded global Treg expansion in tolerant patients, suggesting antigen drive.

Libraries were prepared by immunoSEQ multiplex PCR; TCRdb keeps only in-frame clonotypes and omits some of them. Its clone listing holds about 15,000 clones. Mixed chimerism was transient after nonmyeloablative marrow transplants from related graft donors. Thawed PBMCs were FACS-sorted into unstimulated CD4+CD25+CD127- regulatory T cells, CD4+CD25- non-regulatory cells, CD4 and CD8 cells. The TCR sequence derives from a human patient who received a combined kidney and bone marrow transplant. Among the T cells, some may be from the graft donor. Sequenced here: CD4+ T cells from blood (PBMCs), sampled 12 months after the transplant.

The CDR3 DNA, read in part, is TGTGCCAGCAGCCCAGACAGTAACTATGGC. This encodes CASSPDSNYG. The CDR3 reads in full as CASSPDSNYGYTF. The chain joins TRBV5-4 to TRBJ1-2; D is possibly TRBD1 (5 bases). With the read ending 3 residues before the CDR3 end, the germline J gene is used to fill in that end. Between the trimmed V and J ends, which lost 4 bases and 1 base, there was a span of 8 bases. The V gene's germline CDR1 is SGHNT and CDR2 YYREEE (reference sequence). The CDR3 totals 13 residues. The full variable domain, completed using reference TRBV5-4 and TRBJ1-2, is ETGVTQSPTHLIKTRGQQVTLRCSSQSGHNTVSWYQQALGQGPQFIFQYYREEENGRGNFPPRFSGLQFPNYSSELNVNALELDDSALYLCASSPDSNYGYTFGSGTRLTVV.